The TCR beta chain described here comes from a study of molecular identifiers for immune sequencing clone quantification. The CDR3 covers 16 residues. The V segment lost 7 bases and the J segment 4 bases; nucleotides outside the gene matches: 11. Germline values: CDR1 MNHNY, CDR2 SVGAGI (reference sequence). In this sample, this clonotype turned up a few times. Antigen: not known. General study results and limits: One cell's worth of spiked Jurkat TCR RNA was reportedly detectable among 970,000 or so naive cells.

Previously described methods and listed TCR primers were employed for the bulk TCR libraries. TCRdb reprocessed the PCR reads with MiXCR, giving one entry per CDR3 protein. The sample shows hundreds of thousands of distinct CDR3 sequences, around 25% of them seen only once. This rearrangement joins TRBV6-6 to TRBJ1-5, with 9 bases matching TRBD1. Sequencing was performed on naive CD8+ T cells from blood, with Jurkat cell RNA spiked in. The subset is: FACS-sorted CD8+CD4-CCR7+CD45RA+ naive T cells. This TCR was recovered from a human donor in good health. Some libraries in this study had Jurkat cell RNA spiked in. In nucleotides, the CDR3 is TGTGCCAGCACCCCGTATACAGGGGGCCTTAATCAGCCCCAGCATTTT. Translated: CASTPYTGGLNQPQHF.